Listed here is a single T cell receptor beta chain. This PCR relied on a set of 60 Vbeta primers and 13 Jbeta primers. Assay used: immunoSEQ multiplex PCR; TCRdb lists only in-frame clones, some missing. The sample lists over 110,000 clones; 65% to 80% were seen once. Healthy bone marrow donors made up the donor group. This sample was taken from a study of cytomegalovirus exposure and HLA in healthy donors. Study information: An earlier analysis identified 120 million or so unique TCR beta sequences in some 170 million T cells. Membership in the Caucasian-associated ancestry cluster was found for 65% to 85% of 300 to 400 genotyped donors.

The CDR3 is 16 amino acids. Germline V gene sequence: CDR1 SGHDT, CDR2 YYEEEE. Trimming left V 2 bases short and J 6 bases short, with 20 bases between. The receptor was isolated from a male donor in good health and CMV-seropositive. This rearrangement joins TRBV5-6 to TRBJ1-2; D possibly corresponds to TRBD1 (6 bases). Sequencing used PBMCs. CDR3 nucleotide sequence: TGTGCCAGCAGCTTACTCGCCCAGGGGTCACCCAATGGCTACACCTTC. Its translation: CASSLLAQGSPNGYTF. Full variable domain (outside the CDR3, taken from reference TRBV5-6 and TRBJ1-2): DAGVTQSPTHLIKTRGQQVTLRCSPKSGHDTVSWYQQALGQGPQFIFQYYEEEERQRGNFPDRFSGHQFPNYSSELNVNALLLGDSALYLCASSLLAQGSPNGYTFGSGTRLTVV.